This TCR beta chain was recorded in a study of T cell repertoires and HLA-DP antigens. CDR1 and CDR2 (germline): SGHDT, YYEEEE. V dropped 1 base and J dropped 5; count of bases not matched to a gene: 5. The CDR3 runs 16 residues. Only in-frame clones appear in the TCRdb table, and some are missing; sequencing was by immunoSEQ multiplex PCR. The sample consists of around 110,000 clones, over 90% of them appearing once. Turning to this clone: The antigen is unknown.

This TCR came from a woman under 30 in good health and CMV-seronegative. V usage is TRBV5-6 and J usage is TRBJ2-5; TRBD2 aligns across 13 bases. Sequences were obtained from CD4+ T cells from PBMCs. The CDR3 loop is CASSLWGTSGMETQYF. CDR3 nucleotides: TGTGCCAGCAGCTTGTGGGGGACTAGCGGGATGGAGACCCAGTACTTC.